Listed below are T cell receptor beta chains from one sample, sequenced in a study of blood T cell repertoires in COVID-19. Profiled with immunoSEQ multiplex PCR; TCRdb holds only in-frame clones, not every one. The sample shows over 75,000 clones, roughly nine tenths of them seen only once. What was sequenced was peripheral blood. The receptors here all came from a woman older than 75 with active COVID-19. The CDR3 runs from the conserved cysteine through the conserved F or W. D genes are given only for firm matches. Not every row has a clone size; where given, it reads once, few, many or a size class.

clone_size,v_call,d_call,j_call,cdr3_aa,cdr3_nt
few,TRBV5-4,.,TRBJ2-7,CASSPGQPGKQYF,TGTGCCAGCAGCCCTGGACAGCCTGGGAAGCAGTACTTC
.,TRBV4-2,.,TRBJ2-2,CASSKGQREIGAGELFF,TGTGCCAGCAGCAAGGGACAGCGGGAGATCGGTGCCGGGGAGCTGTTTTTT
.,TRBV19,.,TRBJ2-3,CASSLGRTLDTQYF,TGTGCCAGTAGTTTGGGGCGGACCCTAGATACGCAGTATTTT
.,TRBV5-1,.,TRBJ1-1,CASQRVSFTEAFF,TGCGCCAGCCAGAGGGTTTCATTTACTGAAGCTTTCTTT
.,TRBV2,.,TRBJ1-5,CASRTQVGSNQPQHF,TGTGCCAGCAGGACACAGGTGGGGAGCAATCAGCCCCAGCATTTT
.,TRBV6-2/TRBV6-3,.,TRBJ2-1,CASSYGSVSSSYNEQFF,TGTGCCAGCAGTTACGGCAGCGTCTCGAGCTCCTACAATGAGCAGTTCTTC
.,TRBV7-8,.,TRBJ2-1,CASSLRGGSSYNEQFF,TGTGCCAGCAGCTTAAGGGGTGGTAGCTCCTACAATGAGCAGTTCTTC
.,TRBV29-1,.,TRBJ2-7,CSVAHQGYEQYF,TGCAGCGTTGCCCACCAGGGGTACGAGCAGTACTTC
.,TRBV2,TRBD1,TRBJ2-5,CASSRQGAHQETQYF,TGTGCCAGCAGCAGACAGGGGGCGCACCAAGAGACCCAGTACTTC
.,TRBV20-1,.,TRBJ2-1,CSARQGREQFF,TGCAGTGCTAGACAGGGAAGGGAGCAGTTCTTC
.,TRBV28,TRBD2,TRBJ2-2,CASLPWGGSEGGELFF,TGTGCCAGCCTCCCCTGGGGCGGGAGTGAGGGCGGGGAGCTGTTTTTT
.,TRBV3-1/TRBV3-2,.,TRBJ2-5,CASSQARGSQETQYF,TGTGCCAGCAGCCAGGCCAGGGGATCCCAAGAGACCCAGTACTTC
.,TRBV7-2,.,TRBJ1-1,CASSLVGMNTEAFF,TGTGCCAGCAGCTTAGTCGGTATGAACACTGAAGCTTTCTTT
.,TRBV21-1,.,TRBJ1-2,CASSLTEGVNNYGYTF,TGTGCCAGCAGTCTAACGGAGGGTGTAAACAACTATGGCTACACCTTC
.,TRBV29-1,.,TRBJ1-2,CSVVLTSEHGYTF,TGCAGCGTTGTCCTGACTAGTGAACATGGCTACACCTTC
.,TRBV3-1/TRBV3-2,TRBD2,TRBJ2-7,CASSRSGTSGYEQYF,TGTGCCAGCAGCCGATCCGGGACTAGCGGCTACGAGCAGTACTTC
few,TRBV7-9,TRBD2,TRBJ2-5,CAGRASGRIETQYF,TGTGCCGGACGGGCTAGCGGGAGAATAGAGACCCAGTACTTC
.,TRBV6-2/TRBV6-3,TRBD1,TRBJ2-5,CASSWDSQETQYF,TGTGCCAGCAGTTGGGACAGCCAAGAGACCCAGTACTTC
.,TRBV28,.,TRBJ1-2,CATLSLSTGYTF,TGTGCCACCCTTTCCCTTAGTACCGGCTACACCTTC
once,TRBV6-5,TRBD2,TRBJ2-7,CASSYRGGGYEQYF,TGTGCCAGCAGTTACCGCGGGGGGGGGTACGAGCAGTACTTC
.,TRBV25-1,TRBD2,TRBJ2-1,CASSELGGRPNEQFF,TGTGCCAGCAGTGAACTTGGCGGGAGACCCAATGAGCAGTTCTTC
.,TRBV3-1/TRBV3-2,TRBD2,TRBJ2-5,CASSPAGWEETQYF,TGTGCCAGCAGCCCAGCGGGATGGGAGGAGACCCAGTACTTC
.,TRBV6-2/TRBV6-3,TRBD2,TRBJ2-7,CASSYPSGRDSYEQYF,TGTGCCAGCAGTTACCCTAGCGGGAGGGACTCCTACGAGCAGTACTTC
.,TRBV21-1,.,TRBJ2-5,CASSKIETRYHQETQYF,TGTGCCAGCAGCAAAATCGAGACACGCTACCATCAAGAGACCCAGTACTTC
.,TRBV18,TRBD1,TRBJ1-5,CASSPSQGGNQPQHF,TGTGCCAGCTCACCAAGCCAGGGGGGCAATCAGCCCCAGCATTTT
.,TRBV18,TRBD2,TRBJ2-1,CASSILGLAYNEQFF,TGTGCCAGCTCAATCCTGGGACTAGCCTACAATGAGCAGTTCTTC
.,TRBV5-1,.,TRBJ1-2,CASSATAGGYTF,TGCGCCAGCAGCGCGACCGCCGGGGGCTACACCTTC
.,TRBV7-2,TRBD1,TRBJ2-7,CASSFFRDRGYEQYF,TGTGCCAGCAGCTTCTTCCGGGACAGGGGGTACGAGCAGTACTTC
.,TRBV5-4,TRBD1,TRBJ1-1,CASSSDLNPGQGNTEAFF,TGTGCCAGCAGCTCAGACCTTAATCCGGGACAGGGGAACACTGAAGCTTTCTTT
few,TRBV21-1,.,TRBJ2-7,CASYVDRSSEQYF,TGTGCCAGTTACGTGGACAGGTCTTCCGAGCAGTACTTC
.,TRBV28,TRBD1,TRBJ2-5,CASSPFKQGARTQYF,TGTGCCAGCAGTCCCTTCAAGCAGGGGGCGAGGACCCAGTACTTC
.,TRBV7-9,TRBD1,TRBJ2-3,CASTGTGSTDTQYF,TGTGCCAGCACCGGGACAGGTAGCACAGATACGCAGTATTTT